This TCR beta chain is from a study of T cells in Graves' hyperthyroidism and ophthalmopathy. Background on the study: Any treatment followed the collection of peripheral blood at initial diagnosis. Findings of the study overall: The authors' 13 V-J model separated ophthalmopathy from stable hyperthyroidism.

Patients affected by ophthalmopathy presented a Clinical Activity Score of at least 3, a NOSPECS grade of at least 4, and disease duration below 3 months. This CDR3 contains 16 residues. The V end lost 0 bases, the J end lost 3 bases, and 12 bases lay between the germline ends. The germline V gene encodes CDR1 PRHDT and CDR2 FYEKMQ (reference sequence). Amplification yielded TCR beta CDR3 regions, with RNA transcripts as the source. First-round RT-PCR with HTBI primers amplified the TCR CDR3 region. MiXCR was run by TCRdb on the multiplex PCR reads, yielding one entry per CDR3 protein. Of approximately 400,000 distinct CDR3 sequences listed, 14% are singletons. The table lists this clonotype with many counts. The antigen remains undetermined.

The receptor was derived from a woman younger than 45 with Graves' ophthalmopathy. The sample taken for sequencing was blood. V usage is TRBV13 and J usage is TRBJ2-4; either TRBD1 or TRBD2 may fit D (6 bases each). Here the CDR3 reads CASSLGLKGGKNIQYF. The CDR3 DNA reads TGTGCCAGCAGCTTAGGCCTAAAGGGGGGCAAAAACATTCAGTACTTC.